One and the same sample provided the 10 T cell receptor beta chains below, sequenced in a study of early T cells in non-severe SARS-CoV-2 infection. Using its own MiXCR run on the 5' RACE reads, TCRdb lists one record per CDR3 protein. Of 90,000 or so distinct CDR3 sequences detected, about 15% appear once; the ten largest clones hold less than 7%. Sequenced material: whole blood. The receptors originated from an adult who was a healthcare worker with PCR-confirmed SARS-CoV-2 infection or an uninfected control (not recorded which).

V and J are TRBV2 and TRBJ1-6, with 9 nucleotides matching TRBD1. V gave up 5 bases and J gave up 9 bases; unmatched junction bases: 5. CDR1 SNHLY and CDR2 FYNNEI come from the germline V gene. The CDR3 length is 14 residues. The CDR3 DNA reads TGTGCCAGCAGTTCACAGGGGGCAAGTTCACCCCTCCACTTT. Amino acid sequence: CASSSQGASSPLHF.

In regard to this clonotype: At one of its ends the junction is not consistent with the germline gene, which may arise from a read error. The genes are TRBV28 and TRBJ2-3; TRBD2 agrees at 8 bases. The V gene's germline CDR1 is MDHEN and CDR2 SYDVKM. The CDR3 spans 15 residues. CDR3: CASRYLAGSTDTQYF. DNA of the CDR3: TGTGCCAGCAGGTACTTAGCGGGGTCCACAGATACGCAGTATTTC.

Ten or more counts support this clonotype. The rearrangement links TRBV6-2 or TRBV6-3 to TRBJ2-6; D remains ambiguous. The CDR3 is 14 amino acids. V lost 2 bases and J lost 0, with 2 bases in between. CDR1 and CDR2 (germline): MNHEY, SVGEGT. The DNA of the CDR3 is TGTGCCAGCAGTTACAGCTCTGGGGCCAACGTCCTGACTTTC. Amino acid sequence: CASSYSSGANVLTF.

The rearrangement uses TRBV10-2 and TRBJ2-1, with TRBD2 matching 12 bases. V lost 0 bases to trimming and J lost 0 bases; unmatched junction nucleotides: 9. In germline, CDR1 is WSHSY, CDR2 SAAADI. CDR3 length equals 20 residues. The CDR3 reads CASSESWLAGGPRSYNEQFF. CDR3 nucleotides: TGCGCCAGCAGTGAGTCGTGGCTAGCGGGAGGGCCGCGCTCCTACAATGAGCAGTTCTTC.

There are many counts of this clonotype. V gene TRBV20-1 combines with J gene TRBJ2-5; D not resolved. The CDR3 is 13 residues long. Germline V gene lookup returns CDR1 DFQATT and CDR2 SNEGSKA (reference sequence). The V gene lost 3 bases and the J gene lost 2 bases, with 10 bases spanning the gap. The CDR3 reads CSASGVRQETQYF. DNA of the CDR3: TGCAGTGCTAGTGGCGTCAGGCAAGAGACCCAGTACTTC.

This clonotype was seen many times. The chain carries TRBV4-1 and TRBJ2-2, with 12 bases aligning to TRBD2. Germline assignment: CDR1 MGHRA and CDR2 YSYEKL. CDR3 length: 16 residues. Unmatched junction bases numbered 3, after V lost 3 bases and J lost 4 bases. Written as DNA, the CDR3 is TGCGCCAGCAGCCACCCACTAGCGGGAGGCACCGGGGAGCTGTTTTTT. Its protein product is CASSHPLAGGTGELFF.

The V call is TRBV5-1, the J call TRBJ2-3; D might be TRBD2 (5 bases). Per germline, CDR1 SGHRS and CDR2 YFSETQ. The CDR3 contains 13 residues. With 5 bases removed from V and 4 bases from J, the gap between germline ends came to 11 bases. CDR3 DNA sequence: TGCGCCAGCAGTTCCGAGGGAGCAGATACGCAGTATTTT. Encoded protein: CASSSEGADTQYF. Drawing the rest from reference TRBV5-1 and TRBJ2-3, the complete variable domain is KAGVTQTPRYLIKTRGQQVTLSCSPISGHRSVSWYQQTPGQGLQFLFEYFSETQRNKGNFPGRFSGRQFSNSRSEMNVSTLELGDSALYLCASSSEGADTQYFGPGTRLTVL.

V usage is TRBV4-3 and J usage is TRBJ2-1; TRBD2 matches at 10 bases. The junction had 9 bases not matched to a gene; V was cut back by 6 bases and J by 7 bases. Germline CDR1 is LGHNA and CDR2 is YSLEER. The CDR3 length is 15 residues. CDR3 nucleotides: TGCGCCAGCAGACGAGAACTAGCGGGATGGAATGAGCAGTTCTTC. It encodes CASRRELAGWNEQFF.

There are many counts of this clonotype. V gene TRBV6-6 combines with J gene TRBJ1-1; D is uncertain. The germline V and J ends were trimmed by 7 bases and 7 bases, with 10 bases remaining between them. CDR3 length: 11 amino acids. Germline V gives CDR1 MNHNY, CDR2 SVGAGI (reference sequence). The CDR3 DNA reads as TGTGCCAGCAAGATATCGAGTGAAGCTTTCTTT. Its protein is CASKISSEAFF.

J is TRBJ2-3 and V is TRBV4-1; 11 positions agree with TRBD1. Trimming cost V 0 bases and J 6 bases; bases outside gene matches: 5. Germline-derived CDR1 and CDR2 are MGHRA and YSYEKL. This CDR3 has 16 amino acids. CDR3 region: CASSQDGDRGVDTQYF. The CDR3 region has the DNA TGCGCCAGCAGCCAAGACGGGGACAGGGGGGTGGATACGCAGTATTTT.